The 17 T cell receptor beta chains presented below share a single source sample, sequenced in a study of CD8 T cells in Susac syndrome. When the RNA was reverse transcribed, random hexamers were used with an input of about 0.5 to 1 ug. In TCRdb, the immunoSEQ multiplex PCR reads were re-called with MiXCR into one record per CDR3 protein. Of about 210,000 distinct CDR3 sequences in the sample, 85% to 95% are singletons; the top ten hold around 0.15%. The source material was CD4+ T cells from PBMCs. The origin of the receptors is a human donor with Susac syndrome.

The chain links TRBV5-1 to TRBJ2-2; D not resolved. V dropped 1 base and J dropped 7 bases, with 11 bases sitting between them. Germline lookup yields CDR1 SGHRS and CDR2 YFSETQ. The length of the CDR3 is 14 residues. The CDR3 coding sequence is TGCGCCAGCAGCTTGCAGACCCCCGGCGGGGAGCTGTTTTTT. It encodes CASSLQTPGGELFF.

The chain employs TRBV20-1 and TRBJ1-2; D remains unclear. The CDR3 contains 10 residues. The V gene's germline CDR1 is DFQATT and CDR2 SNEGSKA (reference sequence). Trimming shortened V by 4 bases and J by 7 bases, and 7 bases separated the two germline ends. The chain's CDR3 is CSATYLGYTF. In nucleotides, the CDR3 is TGCAGTGCTACCTACCTTGGCTACACCTTC.

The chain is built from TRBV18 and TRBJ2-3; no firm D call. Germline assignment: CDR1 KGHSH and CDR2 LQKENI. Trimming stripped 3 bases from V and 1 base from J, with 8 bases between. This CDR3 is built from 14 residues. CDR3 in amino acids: CASSPAERTDTQYF. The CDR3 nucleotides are TGTGCCAGCTCACCGGCGGAGCGCACAGATACGCAGTATTTT.

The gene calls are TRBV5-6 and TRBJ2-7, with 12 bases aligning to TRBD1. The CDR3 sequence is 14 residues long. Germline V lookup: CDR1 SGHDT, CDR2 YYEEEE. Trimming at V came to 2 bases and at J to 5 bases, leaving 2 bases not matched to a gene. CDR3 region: CASSLGTGGDEQYF. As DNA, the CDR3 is TGTGCCAGCAGCTTAGGGACAGGGGGCGACGAGCAGTACTTC. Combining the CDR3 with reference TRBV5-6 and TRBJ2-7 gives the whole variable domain DAGVTQSPTHLIKTRGQQVTLRCSPKSGHDTVSWYQQALGQGPQFIFQYYEEEERQRGNFPDRFSGHQFPNYSSELNVNALLLGDSALYLCASSLGTGGDEQYFGPGTRLTVT.

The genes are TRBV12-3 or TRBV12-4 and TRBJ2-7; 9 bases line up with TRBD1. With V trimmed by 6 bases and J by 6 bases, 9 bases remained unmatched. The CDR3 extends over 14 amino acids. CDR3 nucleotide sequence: TGTGCCAGCAGATCGACAGGGGGGCTGCCCGAGCAGTACTTC. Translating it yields CASRSTGGLPEQYF.

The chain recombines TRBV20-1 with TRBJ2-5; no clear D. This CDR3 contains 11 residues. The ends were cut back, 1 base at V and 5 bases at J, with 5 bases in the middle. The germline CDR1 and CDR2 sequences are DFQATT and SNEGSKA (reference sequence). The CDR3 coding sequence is TGCAGTGCTAGAGGACGGGAGACCCAGTACTTC. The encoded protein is CSARGRETQYF.

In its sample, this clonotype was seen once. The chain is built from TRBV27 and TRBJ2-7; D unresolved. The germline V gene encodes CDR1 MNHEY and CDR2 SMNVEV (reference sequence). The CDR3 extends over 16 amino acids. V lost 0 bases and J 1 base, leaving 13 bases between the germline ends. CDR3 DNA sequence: TGTGCCAGCAGTTTATCGAGGCCAGTTCAGTCCTACGAGCAGTACTTC. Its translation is CASSLSRPVQSYEQYF.

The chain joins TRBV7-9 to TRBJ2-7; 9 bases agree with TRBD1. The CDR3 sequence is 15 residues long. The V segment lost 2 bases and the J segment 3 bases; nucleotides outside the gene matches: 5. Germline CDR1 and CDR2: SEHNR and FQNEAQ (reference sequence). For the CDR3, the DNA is TGTGCCAGCAGCTTAAGGGGGGACAGGGTCTACGAGCAGTACTTC. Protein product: CASSLRGDRVYEQYF.

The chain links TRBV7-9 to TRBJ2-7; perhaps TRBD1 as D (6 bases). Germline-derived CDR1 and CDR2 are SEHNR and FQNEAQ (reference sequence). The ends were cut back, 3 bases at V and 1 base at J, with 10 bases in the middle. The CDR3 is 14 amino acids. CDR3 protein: CASSLAGTSYEQYF. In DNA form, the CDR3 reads TGTGCCAGCAGCTTGGCCGGGACATCCTACGAGCAGTACTTC.

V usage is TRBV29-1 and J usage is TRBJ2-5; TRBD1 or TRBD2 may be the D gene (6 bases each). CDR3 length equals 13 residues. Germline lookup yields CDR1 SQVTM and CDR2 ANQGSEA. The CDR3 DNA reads TGCAGGCTCCTGGGGGGCCGCCAAGAGACCCAGTACTTC. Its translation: CRLLGGRQETQYF.

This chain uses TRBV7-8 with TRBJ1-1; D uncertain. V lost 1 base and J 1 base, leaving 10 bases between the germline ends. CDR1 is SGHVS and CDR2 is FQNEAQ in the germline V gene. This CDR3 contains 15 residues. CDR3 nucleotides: TGTGCCAGCAGCTTAGGGAGAATGCGGAACACTGAAGCTTTCTTT. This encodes CASSLGRMRNTEAFF.

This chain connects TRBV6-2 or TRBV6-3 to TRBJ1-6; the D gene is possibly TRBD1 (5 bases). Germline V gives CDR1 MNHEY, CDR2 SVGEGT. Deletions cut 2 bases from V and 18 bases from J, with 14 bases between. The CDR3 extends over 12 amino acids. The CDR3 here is CASSYRQGPGHF. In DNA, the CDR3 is TGTGCCAGCAGTTACCGGCAGGGCCCGGGCCACTTT.

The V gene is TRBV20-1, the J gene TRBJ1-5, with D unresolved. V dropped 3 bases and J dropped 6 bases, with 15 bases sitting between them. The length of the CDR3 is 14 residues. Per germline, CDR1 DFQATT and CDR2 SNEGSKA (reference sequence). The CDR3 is CSASSHREFQPQHF. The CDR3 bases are TGCAGTGCTAGCAGCCATAGGGAGTTTCAGCCCCAGCATTTT.

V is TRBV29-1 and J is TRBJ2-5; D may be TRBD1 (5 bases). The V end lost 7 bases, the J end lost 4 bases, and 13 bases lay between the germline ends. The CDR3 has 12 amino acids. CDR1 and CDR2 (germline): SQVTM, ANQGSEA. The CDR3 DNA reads TGCAGCGCTACGCCAGGGCCAGAGACCCAGTACTTC. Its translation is CSATPGPETQYF.

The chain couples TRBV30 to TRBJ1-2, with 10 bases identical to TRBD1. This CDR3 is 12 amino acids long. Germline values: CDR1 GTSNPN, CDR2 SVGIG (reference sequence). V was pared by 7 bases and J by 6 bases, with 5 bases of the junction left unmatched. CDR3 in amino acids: CASTGTGDGYTF. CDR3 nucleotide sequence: TGTGCCTCGACCGGGACAGGGGATGGCTACACCTTC.

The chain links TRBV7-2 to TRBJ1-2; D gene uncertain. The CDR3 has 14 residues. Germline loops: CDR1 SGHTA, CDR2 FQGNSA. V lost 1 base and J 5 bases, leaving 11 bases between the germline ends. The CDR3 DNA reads TGTGCCAGCAGCTTAGGACCGCCAGATTATGGCTACACCTTC. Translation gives CASSLGPPDYGYTF.

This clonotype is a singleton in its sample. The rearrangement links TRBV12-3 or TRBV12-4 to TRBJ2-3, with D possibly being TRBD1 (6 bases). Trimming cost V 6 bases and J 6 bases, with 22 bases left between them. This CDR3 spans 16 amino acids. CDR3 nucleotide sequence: TGTGCCAGCAGGGACAGTTTAGGGACCGAGATTGATACGCAGTATTTT. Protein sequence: CASRDSLGTEIDTQYF.